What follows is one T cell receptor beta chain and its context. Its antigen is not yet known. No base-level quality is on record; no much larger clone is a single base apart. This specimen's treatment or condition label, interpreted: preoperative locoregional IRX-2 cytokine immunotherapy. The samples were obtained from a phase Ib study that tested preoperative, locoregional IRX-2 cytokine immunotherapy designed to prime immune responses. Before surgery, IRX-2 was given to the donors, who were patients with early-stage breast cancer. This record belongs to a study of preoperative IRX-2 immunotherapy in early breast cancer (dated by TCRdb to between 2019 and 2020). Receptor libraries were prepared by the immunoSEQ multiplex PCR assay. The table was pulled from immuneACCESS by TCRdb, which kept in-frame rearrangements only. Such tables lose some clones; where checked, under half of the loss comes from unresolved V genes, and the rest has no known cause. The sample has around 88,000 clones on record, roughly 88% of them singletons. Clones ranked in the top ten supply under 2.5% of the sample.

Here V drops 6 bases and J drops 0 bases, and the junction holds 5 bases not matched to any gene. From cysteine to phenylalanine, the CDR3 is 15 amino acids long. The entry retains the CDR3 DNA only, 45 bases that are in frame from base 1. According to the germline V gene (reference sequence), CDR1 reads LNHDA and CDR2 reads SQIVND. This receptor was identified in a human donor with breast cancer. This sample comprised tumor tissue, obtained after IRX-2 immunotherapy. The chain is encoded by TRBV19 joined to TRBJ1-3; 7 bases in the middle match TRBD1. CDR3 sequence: CASRKGQLSGNTIYF. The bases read TGTGCCAGTAGAAAGGGACAGCTCTCTGGAAACACCATATATTTT.